A single sample is the source of the 11 T cell receptor beta chains below, sequenced in a study of blood T cells in healthy people across ages. Together with a sample-barcoded 5' primer, a J-beta primer mix was included in a second PCR lasting about 7 to 11 cycles. TCRdb recomputed calls from the 5' RACE reads with MiXCR, one row per CDR3 protein. The sample shows about 1.8 million distinct CDR3 sequences, roughly 50% of them seen only once. The source material was blood. The source of these receptors is a woman between 40 and 55 years old in good health.

This chain links TRBV5-1 with TRBJ1-2; 7 bases are shared with TRBD1. V trimming: 2 bases; J trimming: 7 bases; junction bases outside the gene matches: 11. Germline values: CDR1 SGHRS, CDR2 YFSETQ. This CDR3 region has 15 residues. CDR3 in DNA: TGCGCCAGCAGCTTTAGGACAGGTGCATCTTCTGGCTACACCTTC. This codes for CASSFRTGASSGYTF.

The CDR3 nucleotides are TGTGCCAGCGGTGAACTAGGGAATGAGCAGTTCTTC. It is translated as CASGELGNEQFF. The chain has TRBV27 and TRBJ2-1; tentative D call: TRBD2 (5 bases). Germline loops: CDR1 MNHEY, CDR2 SMNVEV (reference sequence). V was cut by 8 bases and J by 7 bases, with 12 bases left in between. The CDR3 runs to 12 residues.

The chain is built from TRBV12-3 or TRBV12-4 and TRBJ1-2; no definite D call. V shed 0 bases and J shed 10 bases, with 15 bases lying between them. The CDR3 contains 14 residues. As DNA, the CDR3 is TGTGCCAGCAGTTTAGCGGGCGGAAAGGGAACCTACACCTTC. Residues: CASSLAGGKGTYTF.

A few counts support this clonotype. The chain employs TRBV9 and TRBJ2-6; D not certain. The CDR3 runs 15 residues. Trimming pared 2 bases from V and 2 bases from J, leaving 8 bases between. In germline, CDR1 is SGDLS, CDR2 YYNGEE. CDR3 coding DNA: TGTGCCAGCAGCGTTAGGACGGCTGGGGCCAACGTCCTGACTTTC. Protein: CASSVRTAGANVLTF.

The V gene is TRBV20-1, the J gene TRBJ2-2; 8 bases agree with TRBD1. V shed 6 bases and J 1 base; nucleotides not matched to a gene: 13. Germline assignment: CDR1 DFQATT and CDR2 SNEGSKA (reference sequence). The CDR3 length is 17 residues. In nucleotides, the CDR3 is TGCAGTGCCCCCCCCAGGGGGCTTGTTCTGAACACCGGGGAGCTGTTTTTT. Its protein is CSAPPRGLVLNTGELFF.

The chain is built from TRBV3-1 and TRBJ2-7, with TRBD2 matching 9 bases. The CDR3 contains 16 residues. J lost 0 bases, V lost 5 bases, and 8 bases had no gene match. Germline loops: CDR1 LGHDT, CDR2 YNNKEL (reference sequence). The DNA of the CDR3 is TGTGCCAGCAGCACCTGGGAGCGGGGGGTCTCCTACGAGCAGTACTTC. This translates into CASSTWERGVSYEQYF.

The gene calls are TRBV7-8 and TRBJ2-1, with D unresolved. The CDR3 has 16 residues. V dropped 1 base and J dropped 0 bases, with 10 bases sitting between them. CDR1 is SGHVS and CDR2 is FQNEAQ in the germline V gene. DNA for the CDR3: TGTGCCAGCAGCTTAGACACCCTGAGCTCCTACAATGAGCAGTTCTTC. Protein product: CASSLDTLSSYNEQFF.

The CDR3 loop is CSARPGAYNEQFF. The CDR3 DNA sequence: TGCAGTGCTAGGCCGGGGGCGTACAATGAGCAGTTCTTC. The chain combines TRBV20-1 with TRBJ2-1, with D perhaps given as TRBD1 or TRBD2 (6 bases each). The ends were cut back, 3 bases at V and 4 bases at J, with 10 bases in the middle. This CDR3 spans 13 amino acids. Germline CDR1 and CDR2: DFQATT and SNEGSKA (reference sequence).

V usage is TRBV20-1 and J usage is TRBJ2-5; maybe TRBD1 (6 bases). The V gene's germline CDR1 is DFQATT and CDR2 SNEGSKA (reference sequence). The CDR3 has 12 residues. CDR3 loop: CGQDRDQETQYF. The CDR3 nucleotides read TGCGGCCAGGACAGAGACCAAGAGACCCAGTACTTC.

There are a few counts of this clonotype. The rearrangement joins TRBV3-1 to TRBJ2-1; 8 nucleotides match TRBD2. The J segment lost 13 bases and the V segment lost 0 bases, leaving 5 bases of the junction unmatched. The CDR3 length is 13 residues. CDR1 LGHDT and CDR2 YNNKEL come from the germline V gene (reference sequence). The CDR3 bases are TGTGCCAGCAGCCAAGATAATAGCGGGAAACAGTTCTTC. This codes for CASSQDNSGKQFF.

The CDR3 reads CAISEFSAGENGYTF. The CDR3 coding sequence is TGTGCCATCAGTGAGTTTTCAGCAGGGGAGAATGGCTACACCTTC. This sequence joins TRBV10-3 and TRBJ1-2; tentative D call: TRBD1 (6 bases). Trimming shortened V by 1 base and J by 6 bases, and 15 bases separated the two germline ends. The germline gives CDR1 ENHRY, CDR2 SYGVKD. The CDR3 is 15 amino acids.